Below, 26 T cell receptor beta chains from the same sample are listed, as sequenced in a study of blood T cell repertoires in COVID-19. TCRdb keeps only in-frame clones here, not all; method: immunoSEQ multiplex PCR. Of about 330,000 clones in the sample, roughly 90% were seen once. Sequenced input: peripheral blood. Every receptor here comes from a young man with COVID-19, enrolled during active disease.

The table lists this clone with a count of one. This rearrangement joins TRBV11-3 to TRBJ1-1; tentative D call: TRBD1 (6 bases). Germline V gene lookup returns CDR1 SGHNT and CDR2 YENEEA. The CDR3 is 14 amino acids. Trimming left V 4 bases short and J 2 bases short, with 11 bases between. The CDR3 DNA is TGTGCCAGCAGCTCTCAGGGGAGTAACACTGAAGCTTTCTTT. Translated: CASSSQGSNTEAFF.

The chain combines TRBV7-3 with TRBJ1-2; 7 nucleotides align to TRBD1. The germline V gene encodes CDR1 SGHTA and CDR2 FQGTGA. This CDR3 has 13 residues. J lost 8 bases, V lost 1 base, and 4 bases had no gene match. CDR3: CASSLRRGRGYTF. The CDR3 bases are TGTGCCAGCAGCTTAAGAAGGGGGCGAGGCTACACCTTC.

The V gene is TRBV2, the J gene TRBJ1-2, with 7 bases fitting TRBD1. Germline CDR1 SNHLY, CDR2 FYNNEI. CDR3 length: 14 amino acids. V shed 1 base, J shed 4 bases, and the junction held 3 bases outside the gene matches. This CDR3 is CASSEDRGIYGYTF. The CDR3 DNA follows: TGTGCCAGCAGTGAAGACAGGGGTATCTATGGCTACACCTTC.

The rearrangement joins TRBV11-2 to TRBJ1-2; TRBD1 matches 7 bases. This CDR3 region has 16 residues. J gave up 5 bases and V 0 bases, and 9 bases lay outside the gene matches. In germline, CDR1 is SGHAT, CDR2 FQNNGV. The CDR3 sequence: CASSLDPVTGSYGYTF. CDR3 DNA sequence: TGTGCCAGCAGCTTAGATCCTGTGACAGGGTCGTATGGCTACACCTTC.

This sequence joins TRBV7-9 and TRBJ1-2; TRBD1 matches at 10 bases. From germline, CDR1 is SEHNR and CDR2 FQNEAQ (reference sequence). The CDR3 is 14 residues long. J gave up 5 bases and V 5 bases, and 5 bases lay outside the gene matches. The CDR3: CASSPRDRGYGYTF. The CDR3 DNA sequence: TGTGCCAGCAGCCCCCGGGACAGGGGTTATGGCTACACCTTC.

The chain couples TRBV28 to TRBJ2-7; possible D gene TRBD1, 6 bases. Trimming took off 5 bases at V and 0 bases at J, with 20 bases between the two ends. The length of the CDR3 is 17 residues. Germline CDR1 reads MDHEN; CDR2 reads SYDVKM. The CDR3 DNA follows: TGTGCCAGCAGTCCAATAAAACAGGGTTTTTCCTCCTACGAGCAGTACTTC. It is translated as CASSPIKQGFSSYEQYF.

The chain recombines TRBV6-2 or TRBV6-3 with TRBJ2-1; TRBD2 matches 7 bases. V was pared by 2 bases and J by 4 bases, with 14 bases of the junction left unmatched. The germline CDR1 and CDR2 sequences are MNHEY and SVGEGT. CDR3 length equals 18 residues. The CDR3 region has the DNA TGTGCCAGCAGTTACAGTCCACAAGCGGGAAGGCTGTACAATGAGCAGTTCTTC. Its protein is CASSYSPQAGRLYNEQFF.

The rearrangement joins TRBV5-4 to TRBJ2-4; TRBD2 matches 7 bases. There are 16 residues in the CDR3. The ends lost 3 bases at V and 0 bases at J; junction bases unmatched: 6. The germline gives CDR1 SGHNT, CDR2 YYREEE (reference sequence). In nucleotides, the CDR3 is TGTGCCAGCAGCTCCTCTAGCGGAGTAGCCAAAAACATTCAGTACTTC. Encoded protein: CASSSSSGVAKNIQYF.

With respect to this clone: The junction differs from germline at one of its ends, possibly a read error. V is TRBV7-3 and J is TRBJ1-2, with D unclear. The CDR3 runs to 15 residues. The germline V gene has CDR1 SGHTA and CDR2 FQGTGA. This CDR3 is CASSLTPGPSGGYTF. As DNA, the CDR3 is TGTGCCAGCAGTTTAACCCCGGGCCCCTCGGGGGGCTACACCTTC.

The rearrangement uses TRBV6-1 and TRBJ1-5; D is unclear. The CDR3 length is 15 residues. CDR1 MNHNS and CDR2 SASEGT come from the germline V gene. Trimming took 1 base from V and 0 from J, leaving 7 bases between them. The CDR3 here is CASSEVVNSNQPQHF. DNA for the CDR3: TGTGCCAGCAGTGAAGTAGTAAATAGCAATCAGCCCCAGCATTTT.

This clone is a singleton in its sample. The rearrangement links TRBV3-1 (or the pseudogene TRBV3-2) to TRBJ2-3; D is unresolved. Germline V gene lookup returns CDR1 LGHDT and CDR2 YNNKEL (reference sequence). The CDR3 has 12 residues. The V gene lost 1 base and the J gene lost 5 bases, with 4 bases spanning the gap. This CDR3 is CASSQGRDTQYF. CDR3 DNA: TGTGCCAGCAGCCAAGGGAGAGATACGCAGTATTTT.

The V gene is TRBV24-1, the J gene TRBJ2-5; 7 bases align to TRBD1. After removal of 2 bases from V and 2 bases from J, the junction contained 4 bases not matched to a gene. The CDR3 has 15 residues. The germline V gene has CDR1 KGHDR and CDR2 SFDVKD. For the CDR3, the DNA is TGTGCCACCAGTGATTCACCAGGGGGTCAAGAGACCCAGTACTTC. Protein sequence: CATSDSPGGQETQYF.

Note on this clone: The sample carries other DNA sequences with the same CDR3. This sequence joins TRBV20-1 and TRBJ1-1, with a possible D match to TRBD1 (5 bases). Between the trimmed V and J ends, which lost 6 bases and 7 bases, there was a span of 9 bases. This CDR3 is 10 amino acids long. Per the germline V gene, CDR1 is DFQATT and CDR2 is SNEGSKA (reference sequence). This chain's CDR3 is CSARQFEAFF. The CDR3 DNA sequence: TGCAGTGCCAGACAGTTTGAAGCTTTCTTT.

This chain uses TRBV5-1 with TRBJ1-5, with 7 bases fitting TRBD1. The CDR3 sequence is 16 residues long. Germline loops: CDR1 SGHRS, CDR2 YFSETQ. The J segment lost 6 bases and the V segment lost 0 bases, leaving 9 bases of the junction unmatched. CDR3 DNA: TGCGCCAGCAGCTTGGGGACAGGACTATTTGGTCAGCCCCAGCATTTT. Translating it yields CASSLGTGLFGQPQHF.

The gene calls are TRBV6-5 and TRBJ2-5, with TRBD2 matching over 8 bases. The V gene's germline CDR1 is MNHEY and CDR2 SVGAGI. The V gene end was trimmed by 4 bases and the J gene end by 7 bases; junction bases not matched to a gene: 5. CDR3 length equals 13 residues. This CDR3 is CASSSVAGRTQYF. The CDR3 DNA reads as TGTGCCAGCAGTTCTGTAGCGGGGAGGACCCAGTACTTC.

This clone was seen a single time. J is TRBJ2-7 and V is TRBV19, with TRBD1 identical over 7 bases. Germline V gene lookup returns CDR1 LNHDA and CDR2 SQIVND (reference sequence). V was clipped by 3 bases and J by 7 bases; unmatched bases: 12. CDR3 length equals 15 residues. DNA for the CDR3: TGTGCCAGTAGTATCTCAAGACAGGGCTTGGGAGAGCAGTACTTC. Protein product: CASSISRQGLGEQYF.

This chain's CDR3 is CASTDREGVTADTQYF. The CDR3 DNA reads TGTGCCAGCACCGACAGGGAAGGGGTCACGGCAGATACGCAGTATTTT. This rearrangement joins TRBV9 to TRBJ2-3; 7 bases align to TRBD1. Germline V CDR1 and CDR2: SGDLS, YYNGEE. CDR3 length equals 16 residues. With 6 bases clipped from V and 4 bases from J, the junction kept 14 bases outside the gene matches. The whole variable domain, remainder taken from reference TRBV9 and TRBJ2-3, is DSGVTQTPKHLITATGQRVTLRCSPRSGDLSVYWYQQSLDQGLQFLIQYYNGEERAKGNILERFSAQQFPDLHSELNLSSLELGDSALYFCASTDREGVTADTQYFGPGTRLTVL.

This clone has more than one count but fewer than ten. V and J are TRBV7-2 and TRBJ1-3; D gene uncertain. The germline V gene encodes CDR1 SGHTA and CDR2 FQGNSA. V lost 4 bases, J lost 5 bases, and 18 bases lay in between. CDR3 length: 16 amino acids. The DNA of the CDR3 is TGTGCCAGCAGCTCCTACGCGGGATCCGGGAGAAACACCATATATTTT. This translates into CASSSYAGSGRNTIYF.

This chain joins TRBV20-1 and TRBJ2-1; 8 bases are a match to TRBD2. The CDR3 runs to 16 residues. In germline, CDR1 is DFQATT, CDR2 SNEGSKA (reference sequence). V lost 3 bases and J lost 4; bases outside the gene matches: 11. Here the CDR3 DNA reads TGCAGTGCTAGTAGGCGGGGGGCCAACATTTACAATGAGCAGTTCTTC. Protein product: CSASRRGANIYNEQFF.

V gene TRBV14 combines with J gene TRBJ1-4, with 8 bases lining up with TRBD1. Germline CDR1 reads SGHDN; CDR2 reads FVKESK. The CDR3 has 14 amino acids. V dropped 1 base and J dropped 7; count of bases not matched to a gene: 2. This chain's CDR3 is CASSQVTGAEKLFF. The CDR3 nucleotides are TGTGCCAGCAGCCAAGTGACAGGGGCTGAAAAACTGTTTTTT.

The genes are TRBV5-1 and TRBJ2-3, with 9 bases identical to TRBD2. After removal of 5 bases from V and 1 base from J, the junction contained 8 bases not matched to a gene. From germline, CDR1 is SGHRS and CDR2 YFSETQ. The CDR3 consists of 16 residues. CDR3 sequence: CASRPGVAGGTDTQYF. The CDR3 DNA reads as TGCGCCAGCAGACCGGGAGTAGCGGGAGGCACAGATACGCAGTATTTT.

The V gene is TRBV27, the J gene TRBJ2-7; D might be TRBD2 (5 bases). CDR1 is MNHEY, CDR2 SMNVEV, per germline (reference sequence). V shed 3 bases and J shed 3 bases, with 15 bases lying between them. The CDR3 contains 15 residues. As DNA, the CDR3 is TGTGCCAGCAGTTTTGGCGGGTCCCCATTCTACGAGCAGTACTTC. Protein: CASSFGGSPFYEQYF.

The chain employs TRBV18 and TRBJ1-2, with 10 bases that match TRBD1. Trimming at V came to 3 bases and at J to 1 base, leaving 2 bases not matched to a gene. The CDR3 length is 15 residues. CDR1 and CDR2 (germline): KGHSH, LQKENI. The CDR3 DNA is TGTGCCAGCTCACCCTGGACAGGGGGTAACTATGGCTACACCTTC. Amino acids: CASSPWTGGNYGYTF.

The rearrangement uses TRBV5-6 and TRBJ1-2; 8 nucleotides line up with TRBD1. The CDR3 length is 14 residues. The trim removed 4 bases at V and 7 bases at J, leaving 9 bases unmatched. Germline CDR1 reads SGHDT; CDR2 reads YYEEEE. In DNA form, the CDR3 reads TGTGCCAGCAGCAAAGGACAGGGTTTAGGTGGCTACACCTTC. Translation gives CASSKGQGLGGYTF.

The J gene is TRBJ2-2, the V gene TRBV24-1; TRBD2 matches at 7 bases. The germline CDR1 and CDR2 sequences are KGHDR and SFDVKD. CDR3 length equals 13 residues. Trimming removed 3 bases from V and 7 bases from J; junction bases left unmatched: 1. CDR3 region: CATSDTGGGELFF. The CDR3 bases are TGTGCCACCAGTGATACGGGGGGCGGGGAGCTGTTTTTT.

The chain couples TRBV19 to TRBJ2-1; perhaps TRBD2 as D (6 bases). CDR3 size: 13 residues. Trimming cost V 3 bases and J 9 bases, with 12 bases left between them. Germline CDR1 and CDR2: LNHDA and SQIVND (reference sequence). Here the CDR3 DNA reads TGTGCCAGTAGTATCCTTAGTAGCGGTGAGCAGTTCTTC. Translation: CASSILSSGEQFF.